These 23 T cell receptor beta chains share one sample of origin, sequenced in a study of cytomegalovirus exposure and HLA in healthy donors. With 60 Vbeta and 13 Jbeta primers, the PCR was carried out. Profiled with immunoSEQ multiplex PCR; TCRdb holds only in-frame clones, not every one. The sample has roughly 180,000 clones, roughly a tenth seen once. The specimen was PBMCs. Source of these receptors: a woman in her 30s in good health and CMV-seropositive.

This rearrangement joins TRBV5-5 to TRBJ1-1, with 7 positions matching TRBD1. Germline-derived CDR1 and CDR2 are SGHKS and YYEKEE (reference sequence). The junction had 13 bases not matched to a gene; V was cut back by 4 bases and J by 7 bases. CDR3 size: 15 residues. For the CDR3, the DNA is TGTGCCAGCAGCCCCAAGCCTCGACAGGGAGATGAAGCTTTCTTT. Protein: CASSPKPRQGDEAFF.

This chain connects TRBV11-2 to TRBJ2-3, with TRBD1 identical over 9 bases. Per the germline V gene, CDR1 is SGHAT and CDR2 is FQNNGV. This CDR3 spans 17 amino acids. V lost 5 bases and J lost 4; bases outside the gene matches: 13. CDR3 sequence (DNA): TGTGCCAGCAGCCTCGGTAGGACAGGGGATTTTCCAGATACGCAGTATTTT. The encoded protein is CASSLGRTGDFPDTQYF.

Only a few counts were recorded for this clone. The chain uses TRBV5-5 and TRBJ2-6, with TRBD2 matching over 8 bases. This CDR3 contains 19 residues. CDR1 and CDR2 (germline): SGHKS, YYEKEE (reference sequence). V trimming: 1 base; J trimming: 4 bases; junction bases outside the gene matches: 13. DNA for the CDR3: TGTGCCAGCAGCTTGAGAATCCCGACTAGCGTTAACGGGGCCAACGTCCTGACTTTC. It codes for CASSLRIPTSVNGANVLTF.

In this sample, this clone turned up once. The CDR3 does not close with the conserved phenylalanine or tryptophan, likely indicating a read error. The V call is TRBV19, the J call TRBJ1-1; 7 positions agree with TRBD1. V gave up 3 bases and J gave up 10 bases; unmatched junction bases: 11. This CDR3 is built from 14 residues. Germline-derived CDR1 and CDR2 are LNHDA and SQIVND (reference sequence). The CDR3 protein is CASSILASGGRAFV. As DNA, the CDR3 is TGTGCCAGTAGTATCCTGGCTTCAGGGGGGCGAGCTTTCGTT.

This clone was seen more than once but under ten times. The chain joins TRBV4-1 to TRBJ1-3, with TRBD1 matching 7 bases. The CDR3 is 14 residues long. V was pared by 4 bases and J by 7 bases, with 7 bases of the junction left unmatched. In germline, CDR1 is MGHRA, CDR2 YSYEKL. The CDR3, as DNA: TGCGCCAGCAGCCCTAGGACAGGATCGAACACCATATATTTT. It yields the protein CASSPRTGSNTIYF.

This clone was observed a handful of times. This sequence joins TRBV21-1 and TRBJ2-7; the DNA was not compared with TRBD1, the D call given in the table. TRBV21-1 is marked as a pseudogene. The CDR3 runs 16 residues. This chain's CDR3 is CASIFTPGGRSYEQYF. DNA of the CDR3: TGTGCCAGCATCTTCACCCCAGGGGGCCGGTCCTACGAGCAGTACTTC.

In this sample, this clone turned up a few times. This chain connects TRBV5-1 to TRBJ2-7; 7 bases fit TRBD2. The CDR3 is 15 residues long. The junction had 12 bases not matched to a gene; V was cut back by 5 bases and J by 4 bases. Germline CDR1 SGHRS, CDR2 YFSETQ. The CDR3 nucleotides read TGCGCCAGCAGTAGTGAGGGAGGGCCCTATTACGAGCAGTACTTC. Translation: CASSSEGGPYYEQYF.

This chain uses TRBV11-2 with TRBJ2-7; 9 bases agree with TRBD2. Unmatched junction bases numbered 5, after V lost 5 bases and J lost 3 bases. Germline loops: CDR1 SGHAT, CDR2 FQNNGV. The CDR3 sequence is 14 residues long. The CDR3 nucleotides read TGTGCCAGCAGCCCCGGACTAGCGTTCTACGAGCAGTACTTC. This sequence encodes CASSPGLAFYEQYF.

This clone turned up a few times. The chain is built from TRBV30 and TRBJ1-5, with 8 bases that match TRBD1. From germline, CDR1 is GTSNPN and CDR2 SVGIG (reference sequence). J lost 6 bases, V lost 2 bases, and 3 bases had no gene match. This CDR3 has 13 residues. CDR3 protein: CAWSRQGPQPQHF. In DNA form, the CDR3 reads TGTGCCTGGAGTAGACAGGGGCCTCAGCCCCAGCATTTT.

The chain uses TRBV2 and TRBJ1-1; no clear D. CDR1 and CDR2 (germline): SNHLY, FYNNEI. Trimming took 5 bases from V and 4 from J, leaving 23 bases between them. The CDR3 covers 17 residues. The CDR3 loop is CASSTPSRAAGVTEAFF. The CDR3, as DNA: TGTGCCAGCAGTACCCCTTCGCGGGCTGCAGGTGTCACTGAAGCTTTCTTT.

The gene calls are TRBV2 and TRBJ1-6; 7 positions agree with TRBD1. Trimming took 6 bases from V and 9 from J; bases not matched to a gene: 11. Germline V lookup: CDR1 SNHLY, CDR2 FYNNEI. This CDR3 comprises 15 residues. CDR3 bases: TGTGCCAGCAGCGAAAGACAGGGAGAGACTTCACCCCTCCACTTT. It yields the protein CASSERQGETSPLHF. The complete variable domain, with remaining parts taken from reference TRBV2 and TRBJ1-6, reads EPEVTQTPSHQVTQMGQEVILRCVPISNHLYFYWYRQILGQKVEFLVSFYNNEISEKSEIFDDQFSVERPDGSNFTLKIRSTKLEDSAMYFCASSERQGETSPLHFGNGTRLTVT.

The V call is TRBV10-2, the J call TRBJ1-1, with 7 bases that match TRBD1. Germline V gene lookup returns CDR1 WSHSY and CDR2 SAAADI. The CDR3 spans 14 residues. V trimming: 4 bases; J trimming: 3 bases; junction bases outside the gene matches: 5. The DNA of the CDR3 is TGCGCCAGCAGTGTATTCCAGGGGGACACTGAAGCTTTCTTT. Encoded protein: CASSVFQGDTEAFF.

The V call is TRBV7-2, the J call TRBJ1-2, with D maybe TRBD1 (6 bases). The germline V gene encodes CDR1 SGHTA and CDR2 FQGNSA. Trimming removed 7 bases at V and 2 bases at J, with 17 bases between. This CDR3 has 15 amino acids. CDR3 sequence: CASNLGAPVNYGYTF. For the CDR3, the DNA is TGTGCCAGCAACTTGGGGGCTCCCGTAAACTATGGCTACACCTTC.

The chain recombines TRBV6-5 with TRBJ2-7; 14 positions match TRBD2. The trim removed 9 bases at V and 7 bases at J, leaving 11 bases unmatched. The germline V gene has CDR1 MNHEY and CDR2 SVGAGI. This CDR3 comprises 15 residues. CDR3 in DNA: TGTGCCAGTCGAACTGGGACTAGCGGGAGTGGTGAGCAGTACTTC. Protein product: CASRTGTSGSGEQYF.

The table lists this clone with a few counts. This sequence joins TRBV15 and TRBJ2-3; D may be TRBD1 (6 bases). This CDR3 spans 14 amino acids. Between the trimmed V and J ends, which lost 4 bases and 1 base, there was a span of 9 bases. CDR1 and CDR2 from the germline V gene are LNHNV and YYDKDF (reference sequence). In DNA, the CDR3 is TGTGCCACCAGCAAAAGACAGGGCACAGATACGCAGTATTTT. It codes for CATSKRQGTDTQYF.

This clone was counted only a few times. This CDR3 reads CASREPGGTAFF. CDR3 sequence (DNA): TGCGCCAGCAGGGAACCAGGGGGCACTGCTTTCTTT. V usage is TRBV5-1 and J usage is TRBJ1-1; 8 bases map to TRBD1. Germline V gene sequence: CDR1 SGHRS, CDR2 YFSETQ. Trimming removed 5 bases from V and 11 bases from J; junction bases left unmatched: 8. The CDR3 contains 12 residues.

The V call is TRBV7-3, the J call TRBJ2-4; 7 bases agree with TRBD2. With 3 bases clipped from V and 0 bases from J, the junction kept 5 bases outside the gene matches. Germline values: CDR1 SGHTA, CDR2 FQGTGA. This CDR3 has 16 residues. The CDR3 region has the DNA TGTGCCAGCAGCTTTGAGCGGGGACTAGCCAAAAACATTCAGTACTTC. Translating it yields CASSFERGLAKNIQYF.

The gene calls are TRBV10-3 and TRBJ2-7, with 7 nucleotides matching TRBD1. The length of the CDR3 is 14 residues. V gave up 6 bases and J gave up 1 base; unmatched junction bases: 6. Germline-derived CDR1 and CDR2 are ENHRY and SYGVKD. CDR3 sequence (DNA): TGTGCCATCAGAGTGAGGGACAGTTCCTACGAGCAGTACTTC. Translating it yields CAIRVRDSSYEQYF.

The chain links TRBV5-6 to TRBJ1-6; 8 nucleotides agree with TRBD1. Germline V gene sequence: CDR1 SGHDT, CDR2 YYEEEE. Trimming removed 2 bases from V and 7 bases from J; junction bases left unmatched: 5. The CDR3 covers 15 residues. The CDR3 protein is CASSFFQGANSPLHF. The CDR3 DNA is TGTGCCAGCAGCTTTTTTCAGGGGGCCAATTCACCCCTCCACTTT.

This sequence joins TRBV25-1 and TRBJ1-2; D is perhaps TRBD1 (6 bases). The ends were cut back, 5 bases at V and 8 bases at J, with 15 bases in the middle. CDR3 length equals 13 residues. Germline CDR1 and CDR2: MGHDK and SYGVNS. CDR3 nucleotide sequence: TGTGCCAGCAGTCCAAACAGGGCGCGGGGCTACACCTTC. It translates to CASSPNRARGYTF.

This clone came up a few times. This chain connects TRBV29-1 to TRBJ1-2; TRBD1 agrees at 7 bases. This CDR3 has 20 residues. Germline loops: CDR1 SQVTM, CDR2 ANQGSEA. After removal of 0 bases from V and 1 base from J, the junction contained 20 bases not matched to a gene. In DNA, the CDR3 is TGCAGCGTTGAAGAAGAGGGGGAGCAAGGGGGCATAGGAAGTAACTATGGCTACACCTTC. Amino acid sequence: CSVEEEGEQGGIGSNYGYTF.

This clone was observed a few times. CDR3 sequence reads: CASSSRDRGGEKLFF. The CDR3 DNA reads as TGTGCCAGCAGCTCCCGGGACAGGGGAGGGGAAAAACTGTTTTTT. This chain joins TRBV11-2 and TRBJ1-4; 10 bases match TRBD1. The CDR3 has 15 residues. The V gene end was trimmed by 4 bases and the J gene end by 8 bases; junction bases not matched to a gene: 7. CDR1 is SGHAT and CDR2 is FQNNGV in the germline V gene.

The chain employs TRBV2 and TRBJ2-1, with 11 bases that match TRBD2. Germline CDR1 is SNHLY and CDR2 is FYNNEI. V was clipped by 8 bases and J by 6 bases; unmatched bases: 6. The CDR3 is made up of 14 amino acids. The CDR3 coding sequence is TGTGCCAGCTTAACCGGGACTAGCGGCAATGAGCAGTTCTTC. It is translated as CASLTGTSGNEQFF.